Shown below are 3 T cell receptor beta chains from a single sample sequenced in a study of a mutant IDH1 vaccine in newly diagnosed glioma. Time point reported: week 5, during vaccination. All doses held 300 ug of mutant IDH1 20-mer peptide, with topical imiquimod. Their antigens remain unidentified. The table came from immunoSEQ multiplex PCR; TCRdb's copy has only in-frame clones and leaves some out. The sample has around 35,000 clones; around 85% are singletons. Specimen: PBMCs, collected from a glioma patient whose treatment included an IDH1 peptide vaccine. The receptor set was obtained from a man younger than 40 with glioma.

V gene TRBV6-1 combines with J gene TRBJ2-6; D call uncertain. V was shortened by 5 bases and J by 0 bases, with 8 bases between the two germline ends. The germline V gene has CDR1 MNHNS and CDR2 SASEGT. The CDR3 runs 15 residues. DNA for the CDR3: TGTGCCAGCAGTCCGGCCGTCTCTGGGGCCAACGTCCTGACTTTC. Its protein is CASSPAVSGANVLTF.

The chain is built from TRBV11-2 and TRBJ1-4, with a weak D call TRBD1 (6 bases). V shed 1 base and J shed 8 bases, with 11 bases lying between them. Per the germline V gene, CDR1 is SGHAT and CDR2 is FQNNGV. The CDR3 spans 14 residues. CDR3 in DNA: TGTGCCAGCAGCTTAGTTCAGGGGAGAGAAAAACTGTTTTTT. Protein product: CASSLVQGREKLFF.

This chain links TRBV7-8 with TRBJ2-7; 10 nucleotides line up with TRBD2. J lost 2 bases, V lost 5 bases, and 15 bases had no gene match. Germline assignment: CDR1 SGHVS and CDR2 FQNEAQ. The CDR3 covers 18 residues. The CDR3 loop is CASSTTDISGGIAYEQYF. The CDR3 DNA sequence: TGTGCCAGCAGCACAACTGATATTAGCGGGGGGATCGCCTACGAGCAGTACTTC.